These 23 T cell receptor beta chains were sequenced from one sample in a study of blood T cells in healthy people across ages. Primers used in a second PCR of about 6 to 11 cycles were a sample-barcoded 5' primer and a J-beta primer mix. MiXCR was run by TCRdb on the 5' RACE reads, yielding one entry per CDR3 protein. The sample contains 1.5 million to 2 million distinct CDR3 sequences, 28% of which appear only once. The sequenced sample consisted of blood. The origin of the receptors is a woman in her twenties or thirties in good health.

In this sample, this clonotype turned up a few times. This chain uses TRBV7-9 with TRBJ2-7; weak D call: TRBD2 (6 bases). V lost 8 bases and J lost 3, with 17 bases in between. The V gene's germline CDR1 is SEHNR and CDR2 FQNEAQ (reference sequence). The CDR3 has 14 amino acids. The chain's CDR3 is CASRPLALNYEQYF. Written as DNA, the CDR3 is TGTGCCAGCCGACCACTAGCCCTAAACTACGAGCAGTACTTC.

The J gene is TRBJ2-5, the V gene TRBV10-2, with 8 bases fitting TRBD2. This CDR3 has 14 residues. Trimming removed 6 bases from V and 2 bases from J; junction bases left unmatched: 5. From germline, CDR1 is WSHSY and CDR2 SAAADI. The CDR3, as DNA: TGCGCCAGCAGGTCGGGGGGGATGCAAGAGACCCAGTACTTC. This gives the protein CASRSGGMQETQYF.

V gene TRBV20-1 combines with J gene TRBJ2-2, with TRBD2 matching 7 bases. CDR3 length: 14 amino acids. The germline V gene has CDR1 DFQATT and CDR2 SNEGSKA (reference sequence). With V trimmed by 1 base and J by 7 bases, 6 bases remained unmatched. CDR3 sequence: CSARVRELGGELFF. In DNA form, the CDR3 reads TGCAGTGCTAGAGTGCGGGAGCTGGGCGGGGAGCTGTTTTTT.

V and J are TRBV28 and TRBJ1-3, with 7 bases fitting TRBD1. The CDR3 totals 17 residues. From germline, CDR1 is MDHEN and CDR2 SYDVKM. V was pared by 6 bases and J by 4 bases, with 15 bases of the junction left unmatched. The CDR3 region is CASSPRQGPFRGNTIYF. In nucleotides, the CDR3 is TGTGCCAGCAGCCCCAGACAGGGCCCGTTCAGGGGAAACACCATATATTTT.

V gene TRBV6-5 combines with J gene TRBJ1-1; D remains ambiguous. The V and J ends lost 3 bases and 5 bases respectively, with 10 bases between them. There are 13 residues in the CDR3. Per the germline V gene, CDR1 is MNHEY and CDR2 is SVGAGI. CDR3 sequence (DNA): TGTGCCAGCAGTTATAAAAGGGATACTGAAGCTTTCTTT. Its translation: CASSYKRDTEAFF.

This clonotype came up many times. The rearrangement links TRBV6-5 to TRBJ2-7; no clear D. With 5 bases removed from V and 3 bases from J, the gap between germline ends came to 8 bases. Germline V gene lookup returns CDR1 MNHEY and CDR2 SVGAGI. This CDR3 region has 12 residues. CDR3: CASSPGFYEQYF. CDR3 sequence (DNA): TGTGCCAGCAGTCCTGGGTTCTACGAGCAGTACTTC.

The chain couples TRBV24-1 to TRBJ1-5, with D tentatively TRBD1 (6 bases). The CDR3 is 15 residues long. Trimming left V 2 bases short and J 3 bases short, with 10 bases between. Germline V gene data show CDR1 as KGHDR and CDR2 as SFDVKD. The CDR3, as DNA: TGTGCCACCAGTGATTCCACAGGGTTCAATCAGCCCCAGCATTTT. Encoded protein: CATSDSTGFNQPQHF.

This clonotype was recorded at least ten times. The rearrangement uses TRBV12-3 or TRBV12-4 and TRBJ2-3; 12 positions agree with TRBD2. V was clipped by 3 bases and J by 3 bases; unmatched bases: 4. The CDR3 is 16 amino acids. For the CDR3, the DNA is TGTGCCAGCAGTTTTCTAGCGGGAGGGCTTACAGATACGCAGTATTTT. Translated: CASSFLAGGLTDTQYF.

The V and J genes are TRBV20-1 and TRBJ2-4, with D unclear. With the DNA end fitting TRBJ2-7 better, the J assignment may be wrong. The germline V gene encodes CDR1 DFQATT and CDR2 SNEGSKA (reference sequence). The length of the CDR3 is 16 residues. CDR3 DNA: TGCAGTGCTAGAGAATGGGGATGGCAGTTATCCTACGAGCAGTACTTC. Amino acids: CSAREWGWQLSYEQYF.

This chain links TRBV7-2 with TRBJ2-2; possibly TRBD2 for D (6 bases). Germline-derived CDR1 and CDR2 are SGHTA and FQGNSA. The CDR3 runs 15 residues. V lost 1 base to trimming and J lost 4 bases, with 10 bases between them. CDR3 DNA: TGTGCCAGCAGCTTAGGACTAGTGTTCACCGGGGAGCTGTTTTTT. Encoded protein: CASSLGLVFTGELFF.

The table lists this clonotype with many counts. The V and J genes are TRBV9 and TRBJ1-2; D gene ambiguous. The length of the CDR3 is 15 residues. With 0 bases removed from V and 2 bases from J, the gap between germline ends came to 11 bases. Looked up from germline, CDR1 is SGDLS and CDR2 is YYNGEE. The CDR3 nucleotides read TGTGCCAGCAGCGTAGCGGCAGGATCGAACTATGGCTACACCTTC. Its translation: CASSVAAGSNYGYTF.

The chain is built from TRBV5-5 and TRBJ2-5; no clear D. The germline CDR1 and CDR2 sequences are SGHKS and YYEKEE (reference sequence). V lost 0 bases and J lost 11, with 23 bases in between. The CDR3 is 16 amino acids. As DNA, the CDR3 is TGTGCCAGCAGCTTGGGTTTGCTATCATTGGGTAATGAGCAGTACTTC. It yields the protein CASSLGLLSLGNEQYF.

The gene calls are TRBV7-2 and TRBJ1-5, with D tentatively TRBD1 (5 bases). The germline gives CDR1 SGHTA, CDR2 FQGNSA. This CDR3 is 16 amino acids long. V dropped 5 bases and J dropped 7 bases, with 21 bases sitting between them. The CDR3: CASSPGREIKSQPQHF. The CDR3 bases are TGTGCCAGCAGCCCGGGACGGGAGATCAAATCCCAGCCCCAGCATTTT.

The gene calls are TRBV5-1 and TRBJ2-1; 8 bases map to TRBD2. TRBJ2-7 matches the DNA end more closely, so the J call is doubtful. Germline assignment: CDR1 SGHRS and CDR2 YFSETQ. CDR3 length: 16 amino acids. CDR3 nucleotide sequence: TGCGCCAGCAGCCCGCCGGGACTAGAGAAGTACAATGAGCAGTACTTC. This translates into CASSPPGLEKYNEQYF.

The chain carries TRBV24-1 and TRBJ2-2, with a weak D call TRBD1 (6 bases). V was trimmed by 4 bases and J by 4 bases, leaving 9 bases between them. The CDR3 is 14 amino acids. Germline loops: CDR1 KGHDR, CDR2 SFDVKD. The CDR3 bases are TGTGCCACCAGTGACGCAGGGGTCACCGGGGAGCTGTTTTTT. It is translated as CATSDAGVTGELFF.

The chain employs TRBV24-1 and TRBJ2-1; tentatively, D is TRBD2 (6 bases). The germline CDR1 and CDR2 sequences are KGHDR and SFDVKD. With 2 bases removed from V and 7 bases from J, the gap between germline ends came to 20 bases. The CDR3 is 17 amino acids. The CDR3 bases are TGTGCCACCAGTGATTCGTCCCAGGACTATTTGTCGAATGAGCAGTTCTTC. Translating gives CATSDSSQDYLSNEQFF.

This chain links TRBV7-6 with TRBJ2-7; no clear D. This CDR3 comprises 15 residues. V lost 5 bases to trimming and J lost 2 bases, with 16 bases between them. Germline-derived CDR1 and CDR2 are SGHVS and FNYEAQ. The CDR3 loop reads CASSPTGPWPYEQYF. The CDR3 DNA reads as TGTGCCAGCAGCCCCACCGGGCCTTGGCCCTACGAGCAGTACTTC.

V and J are TRBV7-2 and TRBJ1-6; 10 bases agree with TRBD1. The J segment lost 0 bases and the V segment lost 4 bases, leaving 6 bases of the junction unmatched. Germline CDR1 SGHTA, CDR2 FQGNSA. The CDR3 length is 18 residues. The CDR3 sequence is CASSSGQGESSYNSPLHF. CDR3 sequence (DNA): TGTGCCAGCAGCTCAGGACAGGGGGAGAGCTCCTATAATTCACCCCTCCACTTT.

This clonotype was counted between two and nine times. V gene TRBV7-2 combines with J gene TRBJ2-1; 9 bases match TRBD2. CDR3 length: 15 amino acids. V lost 2 bases and J lost 8; bases outside the gene matches: 7. Germline values: CDR1 SGHTA, CDR2 FQGNSA. The CDR3 nucleotides read TGTGCCAGCAGCTTACTAAAGCGGGGGGTCGATGAGCAGTTCTTC. As protein: CASSLLKRGVDEQFF.

Remarks on this clonotype: One base away lies a much larger clone, so this may be a sequencing read error. The chain combines TRBV12-3 or TRBV12-4 with TRBJ2-5; D might be TRBD2 (5 bases). Gene TRBJ2-7 matches the end of the DNA better, so the J call may be wrong. The CDR3 is 15 residues long. DNA of the CDR3: TGTGCCAGCAGATTCAGTAGTGGGAGCTCCTACGAGCAGTACTTC. It translates to CASRFSSGSSYEQYF.

This clonotype was seen more than once but under ten times. V gene TRBV28 combines with J gene TRBJ2-7; perhaps TRBD1 as D (6 bases). With 5 bases removed from V and 3 bases from J, the gap between germline ends came to 17 bases. In germline, CDR1 is MDHEN, CDR2 SYDVKM. There are 15 residues in the CDR3. Here the CDR3 DNA reads TGTGCCAGCAGTCCGCCGACAGGCCGAAACTACGAGCAGTACTTC. Translated, it gives CASSPPTGRNYEQYF.

This clonotype was picked up a small number of times. The CDR3 sequence: CAIRPSGGEETQYF. The CDR3 bases are TGTGCCATCAGACCCAGCGGGGGGGAAGAGACCCAGTACTTC. The J gene is TRBJ2-5, the V gene TRBV10-3; 10 nucleotides line up with TRBD2. Losses at the gene ends were 6 bases for V and 3 bases for J; bases not matched to a gene: 4. CDR3 size: 14 residues. Germline loops: CDR1 ENHRY, CDR2 SYGVKD.

This clonotype was seen ten or more times. The chain carries TRBV29-1 and TRBJ2-7; TRBD2 is a possible D gene (5 bases). CDR3 length equals 10 residues. Trimming took 6 bases from V and 3 from J, leaving 6 bases between them. The V gene's germline CDR1 is SQVTM and CDR2 ANQGSEA. The CDR3 nucleotides are TGCAGCGTCCGGGACTACGAGCAGTACTTC. Protein sequence: CSVRDYEQYF.